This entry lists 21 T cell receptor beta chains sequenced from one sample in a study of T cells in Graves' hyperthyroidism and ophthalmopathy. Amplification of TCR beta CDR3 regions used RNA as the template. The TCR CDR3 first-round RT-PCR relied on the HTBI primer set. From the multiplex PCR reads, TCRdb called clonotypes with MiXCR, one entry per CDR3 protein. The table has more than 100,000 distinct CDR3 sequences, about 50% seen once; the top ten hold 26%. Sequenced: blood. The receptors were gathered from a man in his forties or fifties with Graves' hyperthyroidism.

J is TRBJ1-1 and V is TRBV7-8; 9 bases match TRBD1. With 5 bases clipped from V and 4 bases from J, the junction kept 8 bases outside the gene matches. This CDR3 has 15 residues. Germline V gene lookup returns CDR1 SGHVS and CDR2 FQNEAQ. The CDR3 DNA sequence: TGTGCCAGCAGCCAAGGGGGGACAGGGCTCACTGAAGCTTTCTTT. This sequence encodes CASSQGGTGLTEAFF.

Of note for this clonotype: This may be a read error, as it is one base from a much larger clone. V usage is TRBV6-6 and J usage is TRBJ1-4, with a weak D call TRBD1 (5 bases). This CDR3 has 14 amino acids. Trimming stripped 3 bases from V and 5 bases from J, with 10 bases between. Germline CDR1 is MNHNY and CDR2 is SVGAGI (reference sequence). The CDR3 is CASSYQGINEKLFF. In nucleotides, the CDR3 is TGTGCCAGCAGTTATCAGGGAATCAATGAAAAACTGTTTTTT.

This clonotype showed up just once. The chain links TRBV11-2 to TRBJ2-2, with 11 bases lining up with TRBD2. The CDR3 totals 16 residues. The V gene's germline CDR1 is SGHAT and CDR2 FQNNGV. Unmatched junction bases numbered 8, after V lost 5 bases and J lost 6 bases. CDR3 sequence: CASSLPTSGTPGELFF. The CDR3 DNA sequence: TGTGCCAGCAGCCTACCGACTAGCGGGACCCCCGGGGAGCTGTTTTTT.

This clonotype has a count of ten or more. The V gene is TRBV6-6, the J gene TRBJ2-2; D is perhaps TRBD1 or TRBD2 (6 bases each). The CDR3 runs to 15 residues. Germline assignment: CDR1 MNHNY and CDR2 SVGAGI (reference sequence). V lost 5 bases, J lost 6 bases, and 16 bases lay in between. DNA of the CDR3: TGTGCCAGCAGTGGGGGGCCCCTAGTGGCCGGGGAGCTGTTTTTT. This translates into CASSGGPLVAGELFF.

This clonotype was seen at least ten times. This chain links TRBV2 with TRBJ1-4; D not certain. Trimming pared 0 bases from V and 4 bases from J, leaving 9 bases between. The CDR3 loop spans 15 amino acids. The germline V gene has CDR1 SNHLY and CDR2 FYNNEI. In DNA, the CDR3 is TGTGCCAGCAGTGAAGCGGGTCAGATTAATGAAAAACTGTTTTTT. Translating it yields CASSEAGQINEKLFF.

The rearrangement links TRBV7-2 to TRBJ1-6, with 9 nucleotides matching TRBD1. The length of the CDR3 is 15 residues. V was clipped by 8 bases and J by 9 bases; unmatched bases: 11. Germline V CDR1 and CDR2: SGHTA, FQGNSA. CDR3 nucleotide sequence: TGTGCCAGCTCATCTGGCACAGGGGGCGTTTCACCCCTCCACTTT. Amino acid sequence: CASSSGTGGVSPLHF.

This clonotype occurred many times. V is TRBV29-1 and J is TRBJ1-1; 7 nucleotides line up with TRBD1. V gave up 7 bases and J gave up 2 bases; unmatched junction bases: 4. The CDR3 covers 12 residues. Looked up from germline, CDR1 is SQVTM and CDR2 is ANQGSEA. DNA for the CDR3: TGCAGCGCGGGACAGACCAACACTGAAGCTTTCTTT. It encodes CSAGQTNTEAFF.

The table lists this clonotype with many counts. This chain's CDR3 is CATSRGLAGVYNEQFF. CDR3 bases: TGTGCCACCAGCAGGGGGCTAGCGGGGGTGTACAATGAGCAGTTCTTC. The chain combines TRBV15 with TRBJ2-1, with 10 bases that match TRBD2. Germline CDR1 and CDR2: LNHNV and YYDKDF (reference sequence). This CDR3 is built from 16 residues. Germline trimming cut 3 bases from V and 4 bases from J; bases unmatched to any gene: 6.

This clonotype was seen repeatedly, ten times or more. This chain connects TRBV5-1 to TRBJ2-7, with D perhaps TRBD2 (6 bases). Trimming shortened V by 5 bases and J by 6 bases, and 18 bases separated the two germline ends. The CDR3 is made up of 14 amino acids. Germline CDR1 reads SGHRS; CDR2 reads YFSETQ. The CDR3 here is CASSRPGEGPEQYF. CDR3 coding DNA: TGCGCCAGCAGTCGCCCGGGAGAGGGACCCGAGCAGTACTTC.

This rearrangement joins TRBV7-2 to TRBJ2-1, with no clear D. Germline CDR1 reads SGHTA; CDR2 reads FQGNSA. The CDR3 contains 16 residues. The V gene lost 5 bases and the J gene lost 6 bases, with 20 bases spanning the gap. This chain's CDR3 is CASSLRMALRPNEQFF. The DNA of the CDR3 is TGTGCCAGCAGCCTAAGGATGGCCCTTCGGCCCAATGAGCAGTTCTTC.

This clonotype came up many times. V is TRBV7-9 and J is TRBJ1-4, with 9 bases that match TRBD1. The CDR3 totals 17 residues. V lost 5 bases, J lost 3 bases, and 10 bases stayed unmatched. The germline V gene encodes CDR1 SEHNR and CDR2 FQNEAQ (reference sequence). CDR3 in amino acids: CASSPGTGNLANEKLFF. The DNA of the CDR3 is TGTGCCAGCAGCCCCGGGACAGGGAACTTGGCTAATGAAAAACTGTTTTTT.

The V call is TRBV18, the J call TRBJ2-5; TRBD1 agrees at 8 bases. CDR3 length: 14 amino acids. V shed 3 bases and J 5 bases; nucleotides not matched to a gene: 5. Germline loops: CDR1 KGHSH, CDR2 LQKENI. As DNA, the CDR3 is TGTGCCAGCTCACCGACAGGGGTGTGGGAGACCCAGTACTTC. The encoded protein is CASSPTGVWETQYF.

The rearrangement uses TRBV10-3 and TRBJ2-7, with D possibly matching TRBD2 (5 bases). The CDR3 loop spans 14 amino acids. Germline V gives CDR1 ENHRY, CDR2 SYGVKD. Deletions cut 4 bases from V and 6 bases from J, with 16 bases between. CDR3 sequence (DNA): TGTGCCATCAGTGTCGACCCCACCGGGGTCGAGCAGTACTTC. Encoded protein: CAISVDPTGVEQYF.

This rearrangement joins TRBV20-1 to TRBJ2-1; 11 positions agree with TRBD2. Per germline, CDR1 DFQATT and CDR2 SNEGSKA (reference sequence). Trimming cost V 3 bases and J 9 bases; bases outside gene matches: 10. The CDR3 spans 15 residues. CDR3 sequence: CSASFGLAGGREQFF. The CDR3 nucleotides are TGCAGTGCTAGTTTCGGACTAGCGGGCGGCCGTGAGCAGTTCTTC.

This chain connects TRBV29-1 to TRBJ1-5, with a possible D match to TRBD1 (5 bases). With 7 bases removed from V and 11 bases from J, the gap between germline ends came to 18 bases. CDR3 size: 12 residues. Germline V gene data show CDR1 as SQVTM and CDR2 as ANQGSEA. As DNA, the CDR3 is TGCAGCGCCAGTCGGGGCCAAGAGACCCAGCATTTT. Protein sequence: CSASRGQETQHF.

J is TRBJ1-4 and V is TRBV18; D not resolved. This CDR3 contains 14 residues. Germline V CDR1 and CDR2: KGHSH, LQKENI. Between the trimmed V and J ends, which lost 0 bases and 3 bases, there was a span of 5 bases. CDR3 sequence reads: CASSPPGPNEKLFF. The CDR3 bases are TGTGCCAGCTCACCACCAGGGCCTAATGAAAAACTGTTTTTT.

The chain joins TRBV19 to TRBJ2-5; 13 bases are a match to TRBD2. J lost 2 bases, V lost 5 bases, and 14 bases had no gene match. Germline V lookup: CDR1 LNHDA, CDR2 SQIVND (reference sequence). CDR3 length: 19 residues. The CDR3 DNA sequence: TGTGCCAGTAGTGTCCGGACTAGCGGGAGAATTGAGGGTCAAGAGACCCAGTACTTC. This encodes CASSVRTSGRIEGQETQYF.

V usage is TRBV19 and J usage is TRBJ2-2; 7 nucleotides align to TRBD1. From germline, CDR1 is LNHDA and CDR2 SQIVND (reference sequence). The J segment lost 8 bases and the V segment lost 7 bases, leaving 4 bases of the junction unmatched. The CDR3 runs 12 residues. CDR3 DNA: TGTGCCAGTAAAGAGGGGGCAGGGGAGCTGTTTTTT. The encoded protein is CASKEGAGELFF.

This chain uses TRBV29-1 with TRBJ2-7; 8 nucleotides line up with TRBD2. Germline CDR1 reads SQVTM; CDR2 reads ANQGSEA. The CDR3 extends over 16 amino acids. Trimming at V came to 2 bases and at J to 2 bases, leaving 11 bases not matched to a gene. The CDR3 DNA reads TGCAGCGTTGAACGCTCCGGGACTAGGACAGCCTACGAGCAGTACTTC. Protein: CSVERSGTRTAYEQYF.

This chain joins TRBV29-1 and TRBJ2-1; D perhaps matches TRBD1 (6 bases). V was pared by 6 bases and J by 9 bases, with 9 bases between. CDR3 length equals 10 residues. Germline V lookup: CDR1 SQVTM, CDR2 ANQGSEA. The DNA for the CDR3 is TGCAGCGTAGGACAGCGTGAGCAGTTCTTC. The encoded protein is CSVGQREQFF.

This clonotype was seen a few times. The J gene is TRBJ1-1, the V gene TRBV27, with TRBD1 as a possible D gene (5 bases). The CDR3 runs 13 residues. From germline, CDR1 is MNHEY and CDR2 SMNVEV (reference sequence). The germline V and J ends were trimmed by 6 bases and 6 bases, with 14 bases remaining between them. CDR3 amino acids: CASRTSWGSEAFF. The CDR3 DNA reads TGTGCCAGCAGGACTAGTTGGGGCTCTGAAGCTTTCTTT.